The rows below give T cell receptor beta chains drawn from one sample of a study of cytomegalovirus exposure and HLA in healthy donors. The data were produced by immunoSEQ multiplex PCR, yet TCRdb's version contains in-frame clones alone and is incomplete. The data contain 30,000 to 40,000 clones, 65% to 90% of them singletons. Sequencing was carried out using PBMCs. These receptors originate from a woman under 30 in good health and CMV-seronegative. The CDR3 runs from the conserved cysteine through the conserved F or W. A D gene is named only where the DNA matches it firmly. Size tells how often a clone was seen (once, few, many) or the class of an expanded clone, and some rows leave it out.

d_gene	j_gene	v_gene	abundance	CDR3nt	CDR3aa
TRBD1	TRBJ1-1	TRBV5-1	.	TGCGCCAGCAGCTTGACAGGGGGAACTGAAGCTTTCTTT	CASSLTGGTEAFF
.	TRBJ2-2	TRBV25-1	.	TGTGCCAGCAGTGCCCGGACAGCAACGAACACCGGGGAGCTGTTTTTT	CASSARTATNTGELFF
.	TRBJ1-5	TRBV28	.	TGTGCCAGCACCCTCAAAAGGAACAGTCTCCTTCATCAGCCCCAGCATTTT	CASTLKRNSLLHQPQHF
.	TRBJ1-2	TRBV28	.	TGTGCCAGCGGCGGGGCTTTCTATGGCTACCCCTTC	CASGGAFYGYPF
.	TRBJ1-1	TRBV5-4	few	TGTGCCAGCAGGAAAGAGCCCGGGGACACTGAAGCTTTCTTT	CASRKEPGDTEAFF
.	TRBJ2-7	TRBV11-2	few	TGTGCCAGCAGGCTACAGGGTTCCTACGAGCAGTACTTC	CASRLQGSYEQYF
.	TRBJ1-6	TRBV13	.	TGTGCCAGCAGCTTAGGCCTGACAGATAATTCACCCCTCCACTTT	CASSLGLTDNSPLHF
.	TRBJ2-3	TRBV7-3	once	TGTGCCAGCAGCTTAGCTACTGCGGGCACAGATACGCAGTATTTT	CASSLATAGTDTQYF
TRBD2	TRBJ2-3	TRBV7-2	.	TGTGCCAGCTCTAGCGGGTACTACACAGATACGCAGTATTTT	CASSSGYYTDTQYF
.	TRBJ1-1	TRBV18	.	TGTGCCAGCTCACCAACGAGGGACACTGAAGCTTTCTTT	CASSPTRDTEAFF
TRBD1	TRBJ2-3	TRBV6-5	.	TGTGCCAGCAGTTTGAACAGGGGCTTCACAGATACGCAGTATTTT	CASSLNRGFTDTQYF
.	TRBJ2-2	TRBV25-1	.	TGTGCCAGCAGCGAAAGTGGTCGGACCGGGGAGCTGTTTTTT	CASSESGRTGELFF
.	TRBJ1-2	TRBV6-6	.	TGTGCCAGCAGCGAGAAAATCCGAGTATCTGGCTACACCTTC	CASSEKIRVSGYTF
.	TRBJ1-5	TRBV28	once	TGTGCCTCGGGGGGGAGCAATCAGCCCCAGCATTTT	CASGGSNQPQHF
.	TRBJ2-7	TRBV20-1	.	TGCAGTGCTAGACTCAGGGTCCAGCAGTACTTC	CSARLRVQQYF
.	TRBJ2-2	TRBV28	few	TGTGCCAGCAGTTTGGGGGCTTTGAGAGGGGGCACCGGGGAGCTGTTTTTT	CASSLGALRGGTGELFF
.	TRBJ1-6	TRBV5-5	.	TGTGCCAGCAGCTTGCCTATTTGGGCAGCCCCAGGGGCACCCCTCCACTTT	CASSLPIWAAPGAPLHF
.	TRBJ1-1	TRBV19	.	TGTGCCAGTAGTACCCCTCGGCGGGACACTGAAGCTTTCTTT	CASSTPRRDTEAFF
TRBD2	TRBJ2-3	TRBV14	.	TGTGCCAGCAGCCAAGGGAGCGGGGGGTTCACAGATACGCAGTATTTT	CASSQGSGGFTDTQYF
.	TRBJ2-1	TRBV7-3	.	TGTGCCAGCAGTACAAGGGGATACAATGAGCAGTTCTTC	CASSTRGYNEQFF
.	TRBJ1-2	TRBV11-2	.	TGTGCCAGCAGCCAATACGCGGGGGCTGAAGGCTACACCTTC	CASSQYAGAEGYTF
TRBD2	TRBJ2-1	TRBV9	.	TGTGCCAGCAGCACCACTAGCGGGTCTTACAATGAGCAGTTCTTC	CASSTTSGSYNEQFF
TRBD2	TRBJ2-3	TRBV2	once	TGTGCCGGGCCTCGGGGGGGCACAGATACGCAGTATTTT	CAGPRGGTDTQYF
.	TRBJ1-3	TRBV7-2	.	TGTGCCAGCAGCGATCGGAGCTCTGGAAACACCATATATTTT	CASSDRSSGNTIYF
.	TRBJ2-7	TRBV27	.	TGTGCCAGCAGTTTATCGGGCGCCGGGACACTATCCTACGAGCAGTACTTC	CASSLSGAGTLSYEQYF
TRBD2	TRBJ2-1	TRBV18	.	TGTGCCAGCTCACGACTAGCGGGAGGGGAGCATGAGCAGTTCTTC	CASSRLAGGEHEQFF
TRBD2	TRBJ2-7	TRBV6-5	.	TGTGCCAGCAGTTTGTCCGGGACTAGCGGGGACGAGCAGTACTTC	CASSLSGTSGDEQYF
.	TRBJ1-2	TRBV10-3	.	TGTGCCACCCAGCGGAGCATGGACTATGGCTACACCTTC	CATQRSMDYGYTF
.	TRBJ2-5	TRBV29-1	.	TGCAGCGTTGACCCGGAGGAGACCCAGTACTTC	CSVDPEETQYF
.	TRBJ1-2	TRBV10-3	few	TGTGCCATCAGTGAGGACACCAAGGTTACCTATGGCTACACCTTC	CAISEDTKVTYGYTF
TRBD2	TRBJ2-1	TRBV4-3	once	TGCGCCAGCAGCCAAGATCTTCTAGCGGGGGGGCGTTTTGATGAGCAGTTCTTC	CASSQDLLAGGRFDEQFF
TRBD1	TRBJ1-5	TRBV6-1	.	TGTGCCAGCAATCCGGGACAGGGGCGTATTCAGCCCCAGCATTTT	CASNPGQGRIQPQHF
.	TRBJ1-4	TRBV25-1	.	TGTGCCAGCAGTGATTCAAAGGGAGGTGAAAAACTGTTTTTT	CASSDSKGGEKLFF
.	TRBJ2-7	TRBV2	.	TGTGCCAGCAGTTTTCCCAGGGAGCAGTACTTC	CASSFPREQYF
.	TRBJ1-2	TRBV5-4	.	TGTGCCAGCAGGGTGACGGGGGACCCTGAAGGCTACACCTTC	CASRVTGDPEGYTF
TRBD1	TRBJ1-6	TRBV4-1	once	TGCGCCAGCAGCCACGGGACAGGCCCTAATTCACCCCTCCACTTT	CASSHGTGPNSPLHF
TRBD1	TRBJ2-5	TRBV11-3	.	TGTGCCAGCAGCTCAGGACAGGGAGCCTTGGGACAAGAGACCCAGTACTTC	CASSSGQGALGQETQYF
.	TRBJ2-1	TRBV28	.	TGTGCCAGCAGTTTATCGGACAGCTTTATGGGGTACAATGAGCAGTTCTTC	CASSLSDSFMGYNEQFF
TRBD2	TRBJ2-5	TRBV5-6	.	TGTGCCAGCAGCACCTCGGGACTAGCGGGGGGGCAGCAGTACTTC	CASSTSGLAGGQQYF
TRBD2	TRBJ2-5	TRBV29-1	.	TGCAGCGCCCGATTAGGCGGGAGGGATGACTTC	CSARLGGRDDF
.	TRBJ1-5	TRBV6-5	.	TGTGCCAGCAGTCCACAGGGAGGGGGTCAGCCCCAGCATTTT	CASSPQGGGQPQHF
.	TRBJ2-7	TRBV4-1	.	TGCGCCAGCAGCCAAGGAGGGCCCTACGAGCAGTACTTC	CASSQGGPYEQYF
TRBD1	TRBJ1-2	TRBV15	.	TGTGCCACCAGCAGAGATTTCGGGACAGGGGAAGGCGGCTACACCTTC	CATSRDFGTGEGGYTF
.	TRBJ2-5	TRBV7-2	once	TGTGCCAGCAGCTTATTAGTGTACCAAGAGACCCAGTACTTC	CASSLLVYQETQYF
.	TRBJ1-2	TRBV5-6	once	TGTGCCAGCAGCTTGGGCACAGGAGAATTTTACTATGGCTACACCTTC	CASSLGTGEFYYGYTF
TRBD2	TRBJ2-7	TRBV27	.	TGTGCCAGCAGTTTAGGCGGCCCTAGCGGCTACGAGCAGTACTTC	CASSLGGPSGYEQYF
.	TRBJ1-5	TRBV27	.	TGTGCCAGCAGAACTCAGGGAAATCAGCCCCAGCATTTT	CASRTQGNQPQHF
.	TRBJ2-3	TRBV28	.	TGTGCCAGCAGACTACAGGGTGCAGATACGCAGTATTTT	CASRLQGADTQYF
TRBD2	TRBJ2-2	TRBV6-4	.	TGTGCCAGCAGTGATAGCGCGGGGGAACTCACCGGGGAGCTGTTTTTT	CASSDSAGELTGELFF
.	TRBJ2-7	TRBV6-5	.	TGTGCCAGCAGTTATCAGGGGTACGAGCAGTACTTC	CASSYQGYEQYF